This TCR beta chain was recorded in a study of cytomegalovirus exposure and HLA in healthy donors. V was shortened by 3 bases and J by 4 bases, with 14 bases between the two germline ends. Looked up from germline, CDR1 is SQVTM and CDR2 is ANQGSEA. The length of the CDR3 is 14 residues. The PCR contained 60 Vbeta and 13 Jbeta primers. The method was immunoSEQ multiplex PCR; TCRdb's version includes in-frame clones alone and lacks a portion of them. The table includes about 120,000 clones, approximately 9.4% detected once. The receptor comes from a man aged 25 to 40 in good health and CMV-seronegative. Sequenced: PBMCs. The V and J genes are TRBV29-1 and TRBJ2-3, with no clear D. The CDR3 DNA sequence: TGCAGCGTTGAGTTCCCGGCAGGCGCAGATACGCAGTATTTT. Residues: CSVEFPAGADTQYF.